Listed below are T cell receptor beta chains from one sample, sequenced in a study of T cell responses to AZD1222 COVID-19 vaccine. Clones were read by immunoSEQ multiplex PCR, and TCRdb kept only the in-frame ones, dropping some. The sample includes around 140,000 clones, about 92% of them seen just once. Sequences were derived from peripheral blood, sampled on day 0 of AZD1222 vaccination. The origin of the receptors is an adult in good health. Each CDR3 is given with its conserved first and last residue. D genes are given only for firm matches. Clone size appears in some rows only: once, few, many, or a class for an expanded clone.

-,-,TRBJ1-1,TRBV5-1,TGCGCCAGCCGAGACAGGACTGAAGCTTTCTTT,CASRDRTEAFF
-,-,TRBJ1-6,TRBV19,TGTGCCAGTAGTATGACCCAGGGATCCTATAATTCACCCCTCCACTTT,CASSMTQGSYNSPLHF
-,TRBD1,TRBJ1-4,TRBV6-5,TGTGCCGGGCGGACAGGGGGGGATGAAAAACTGTTTTTT,CAGRTGGDEKLFF
once,TRBD2,TRBJ2-1,TRBV6-5,TGTGCCAGCAGTCCCGGACTAGCGGTCTACAATGAGCAGTTCTTC,CASSPGLAVYNEQFF
-,-,TRBJ1-5,TRBV7-2,TGTGCCAGCAGCAATAAACAGGGCTTGGGAAATCAGCCCCAGCATTTT,CASSNKQGLGNQPQHF
-,-,TRBJ1-4,TRBV11-2,TGTGCCAGCAGCTCAGGGGTTAATGAAAAACTGTTTTTT,CASSSGVNEKLFF
-,TRBD1,TRBJ1-6,TRBV25-1,TGTGCCAGCAGGGCAGGACAGGGGAGGTATTCACCCCTCCACTTT,CASRAGQGRYSPLHF
-,-,TRBJ1-4,TRBV18,TGTGCCAGCTCACCCCGGGACGGTGATGAAAAACTGTTTTTT,CASSPRDGDEKLFF
-,TRBD1,TRBJ2-7,TRBV15,TGTGCCACCAGCAGAGTAGGACAGGGGTACGAGCAGTACTTC,CATSRVGQGYEQYF
-,-,TRBJ2-3,TRBV6-5,TGTGCCAGTCGCGGGGCAGGGAGGACAGATACGCAGTATTTT,CASRGAGRTDTQYF
-,TRBD2,TRBJ2-7,TRBV10-3,TGTGCCATCAGTGAAAGCGGGAGGCACGAGCAGTACTTC,CAISESGRHEQYF
-,TRBD2,TRBJ2-1,TRBV5-4,TGTGCCAGCAGCCCTAGCGGATGGAATGAGCAGTTCTTC,CASSPSGWNEQFF
-,-,TRBJ1-1,TRBV11-2,TGTGCCAGCAGCTTAGAGACAACAATTGAAGCTTTCTTT,CASSLETTIEAFF
-,TRBD1,TRBJ1-2,TRBV19,TGTGCCAGTGCCCCGGGACAGGGGCGTCTATTTGACACCTTC,CASAPGQGRLFDTF
-,TRBD1,TRBJ2-7,TRBV25-1,TGTGCCAGCGGAAGACAGGGGCGTTATCACGAGCAGTACTTC,CASGRQGRYHEQYF
-,-,TRBJ2-2,TRBV9,TGTGCCAGCAGCGCGAACACCGGGGAGCTGTTTTTT,CASSANTGELFF
-,TRBD1,TRBJ2-4,TRBV11-2,TGTGCCAGCAGCTTAGTGTGGACAGGGAAAAACATTCAGTACTTC,CASSLVWTGKNIQYF
once,-,TRBJ2-3,TRBV11-3,TGTGCCAGCAGCCAACTAGGGGGGGCAGATACGCAGTATTTT,CASSQLGGADTQYF
-,-,TRBJ1-1,TRBV19,TGTGCCAGTAGTATAGGGCTCATAGGAACTGAAGCTTTCTTT,CASSIGLIGTEAFF
-,-,TRBJ1-2,TRBV7-2,TGTGCCAGCAGCCAGGAAGGGGGCTATGGCTACACCTTC,CASSQEGGYGYTF
-,TRBD2,TRBJ2-7,TRBV20-1,TGCAGTGCTAGTTCGTGGACTTTTGGGACTAGGGCCAACTACGAGCAGTACTTC,CSASSWTFGTRANYEQYF